The rows below give T cell receptor beta chains drawn from one sample of a study of CD8 T cells in ankylosing spondylitis. TCRdb redid the calling of the 5' RACE reads with MiXCR, one entry per CDR3 protein. The repertoire holds 750,000 to 850,000 distinct CDR3 sequences, with approximately 10% as singletons. The sample was blood, either unsorted or a sorted T cell fraction (not recorded which). These receptor sequences come from a male donor with ankylosing spondylitis. CDR3s include the opening cysteine and the closing phenylalanine or tryptophan. A D gene is named only where the DNA matches it firmly.

>.|TRBV18|TRBJ1-2
CASSPPATLYGYTF
>.|TRBV6-2/TRBV6-3|TRBJ1-1
CASTHSGEAFF
>.|TRBV7-7|TRBJ2-1
CASSLRRDGNEQFF
>TRBD1|TRBV5-1|TRBJ2-1
CASSLFVGGQGYDEQFF
>TRBD2|TRBV29-1|TRBJ2-1
CSVDGRPGNEQFF
>TRBD1|TRBV7-9|TRBJ2-3
CASSRSRQGRGDTQYF
>.|TRBV11-2|TRBJ2-6
CASSLRNTGIASGANVLTF
>TRBD1|TRBV5-6|TRBJ2-4
CASNKQGVDIQYF
>TRBD2|TRBV20-1|TRBJ2-5
CSFSLGGTETQYF
>TRBD2|TRBV24-1|TRBJ2-5
CATSDFLAGKETQYF
>.|TRBV5-1|TRBJ2-3
CASSNGDTQYF
>TRBD2|TRBV10-1|TRBJ2-3
CATRGGLAGDTQYF
>TRBD1|TRBV20-1|TRBJ2-7
CSAGGTGTGAYEQYF
>TRBD2|TRBV7-2|TRBJ2-5
CASSLGLAGGPETQYF
>.|TRBV27|TRBJ2-5
CASSFVGKQETQYF
>.|TRBV20-1|TRBJ2-5
CSAWPGAQETQYF
>.|TRBV21-1|TRBJ2-5
CARGGTEGRTQYF
>TRBD1|TRBV29-1|TRBJ1-2
CSVGGQGAGGYTF
>.|TRBV24-1|TRBJ2-1
CATSVVGFPEQFF
>.|TRBV25-1|TRBJ1-5
CASSEGSWNGNQPQHF
>.|TRBV29-1|TRBJ2-1
CSVEVRGLYNEQFF
>.|TRBV7-3|TRBJ2-1
CASSPAWGVYNEQFF
>TRBD2|TRBV5-1|TRBJ2-2
CASSLVSGRLSGELFF